This paragraph covers one TCR beta chain sequence. The data belong to a study of the immune and genomic landscape of osteosarcoma. Across the study: Most patients were poor-risk; roughly 67% had died.

Here immunoSEQ multiplex PCR was the method, and the copy in TCRdb shows in-frame clones only, minus some. The sample has some 980 clones; roughly 64% are singletons. CDR3 length: 14 residues. Germline CDR1 and CDR2: MNHNY and SVGAGI (reference sequence). V lost 8 bases to trimming and J lost 6 bases; unmatched junction nucleotides: 5. What was sequenced was tumor tissue from a local recurrence in the femur. This TCR derives from a man in his 70s with osteosarcoma. J is TRBJ2-1 and V is TRBV6-6; 12 nucleotides agree with TRBD2. The CDR3 loop is CASALLAGGNEQFF. The CDR3 DNA sequence: TGTGCCAGCGCCCTACTAGCGGGGGGCAATGAGCAGTTCTTC.